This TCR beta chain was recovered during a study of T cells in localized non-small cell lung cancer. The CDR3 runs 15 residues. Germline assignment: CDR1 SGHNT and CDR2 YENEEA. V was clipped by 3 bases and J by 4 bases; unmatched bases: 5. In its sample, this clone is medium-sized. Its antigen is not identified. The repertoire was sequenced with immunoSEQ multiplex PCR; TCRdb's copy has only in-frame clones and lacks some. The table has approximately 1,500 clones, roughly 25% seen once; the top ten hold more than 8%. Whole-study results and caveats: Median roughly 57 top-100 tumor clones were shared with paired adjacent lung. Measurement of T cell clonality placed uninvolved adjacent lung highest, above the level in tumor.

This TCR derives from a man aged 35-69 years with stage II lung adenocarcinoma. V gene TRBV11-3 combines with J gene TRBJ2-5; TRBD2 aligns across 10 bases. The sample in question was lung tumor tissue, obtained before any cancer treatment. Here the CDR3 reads CASSLSSGGGETQYF. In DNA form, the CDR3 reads TGTGCCAGCAGCTTGTCTAGCGGGGGAGGAGAGACCCAGTACTTC.